These T cell receptor beta chains were read from a single sample in a study of T cell repertoires in cytomegalovirus infection. TCRdb recomputed calls from the reads with MiXCR, one row per CDR3 protein. The top ten hold more than 45% of the sample, which has some 270,000 distinct CDR3 sequences, over 15% seen once. Source material: CD8+ T cells from PBMCs. Source of these receptors: a human donor in good health (CMV status not recorded). Some clones in this sample may be carry-over from other donors' samples. CDR3s include the opening cysteine and the closing phenylalanine or tryptophan. Each record gives: V gene, D gene, clone size, J gene, CDR3 protein, CDR3 DNA. The D gene is left open where the match is weak. Not every row has a clone size; where given, it reads once, few, many or a size class.

V: TRBV6-5
D: TRBD2
size: .
J: TRBJ2-1
CDR3: CAISLQAGGPYNEQFF
DNA: TGTGCCATCAGTCTTCAAGCGGGGGGGCCGTACAATGAGCAGTTCTTC

V: TRBV27
D: .
size: .
J: TRBJ2-7
CDR3: CASSLGGGFPYEQYF
DNA: TGTGCCAGCAGTTTGGGAGGCGGATTCCCCTACGAGCAGTACTTC

V: TRBV7-9
D: .
size: few
J: TRBJ2-5
CDR3: CASIRLTLQETQYF
DNA: TGTGCCAGCATCCGACTAACCTTACAAGAGACCCAGTACTTC

V: TRBV7-9
D: TRBD1
size: .
J: TRBJ1-2
CDR3: CASSSDDRANYGYTF
DNA: TGTGCCAGCAGCTCAGATGACAGGGCCAACTATGGCTACACCTTC

V: TRBV2
D: .
size: many
J: TRBJ1-2
CDR3: CASSEDNYGYTF
DNA: TGTGCCAGCAGCGAGGACAACTATGGCTACACCTTC

V: TRBV5-1
D: .
size: many
J: TRBJ1-2
CDR3: CASSLESQLNYGYTF
DNA: TGCGCCAGCAGCTTGGAATCTCAACTTAACTATGGCTACACCTTC

V: TRBV12-5
D: TRBD1
size: few
J: TRBJ1-1
CDR3: CASGLVTGTGGRRFQNTEAFF
DNA: TGTGCTAGTGGTTTGGTCACCGGGACAGGGGGCCGACGTTTTCAGAACACTGAAGCTTTCTTT

V: TRBV7-9
D: .
size: .
J: TRBJ2-3
CDR3: CASSSGQPSTDTQYF
DNA: TGTGCCAGCAGCTCAGGACAGCCTAGCACAGATACGCAGTATTTT

V: TRBV6-2/TRBV6-3
D: .
size: many
J: TRBJ2-7
CDR3: CASRRTNRDFSSYEQYF
DNA: TGTGCCAGCAGACGAACGAATCGCGACTTTAGCTCCTACGAGCAGTACTTC

V: TRBV2
D: TRBD1
size: many
J: TRBJ1-6
CDR3: CASSEARTGPGLIHF
DNA: TGTGCCAGCAGTGAAGCACGGACAGGGCCCGGATTAATCCACTTT

V: TRBV6-1
D: TRBD2
size: .
J: TRBJ2-3
CDR3: CASGPGLAGTIISTDTQYF
DNA: TGTGCCAGCGGACCGGGACTAGCGGGTACTATCATTAGCACAGATACGCAGTATTTT

V: TRBV6-1
D: TRBD1
size: many
J: TRBJ1-5
CDR3: CASSEIGGGGQPQHF
DNA: TGTGCCAGCAGTGAAATAGGGGGCGGCGGTCAGCCCCAGCATTTT

V: TRBV7-2
D: TRBD2
size: many
J: TRBJ2-1
CDR3: CASSRGGSSYNEQFF
DNA: TGTGCCAGCAGTCGGGGGGGGAGCTCCTACAATGAGCAGTTCTTC

V: TRBV4-2
D: TRBD2
size: few
J: TRBJ2-1
CDR3: CASSQGGGNNEQFF
DNA: TGTGCCAGCAGCCAAGGCGGGGGGAACAATGAGCAGTTCTTC

V: TRBV4-1
D: TRBD1
size: few
J: TRBJ2-7
CDR3: CASSPAGTGVSEQYF
DNA: TGCGCCAGCAGCCCAGCCGGGACAGGCGTATCCGAGCAGTACTTC

V: TRBV28
D: TRBD2
size: few
J: TRBJ2-3
CDR3: CASSFSGRGTGTSGVPLYTDTQYF
DNA: TGTGCCAGCAGTTTTTCGGGGAGGGGTACCGGGACTAGCGGGGTACCCCTCTACACAGATACGCAGTATTTT

V: TRBV7-2
D: .
size: many
J: TRBJ2-6
CDR3: CASSLGGWGSSTSGANVLTF
DNA: TGTGCCAGCAGCTTAGGGGGTTGGGGGAGTTCTACCTCTGGGGCCAACGTCCTGACTTTC

V: TRBV6-5
D: .
size: .
J: TRBJ1-1
CDR3: CASSYSGQTDTEAFF
DNA: TGTGCCAGCAGTTACTCAGGACAGACAGACACTGAAGCTTTCTTT

V: TRBV28
D: .
size: few
J: TRBJ1-5
CDR3: CSNYRGNQPQHF
DNA: TGTTCCAATTATCGGGGCAATCAGCCCCAGCATTTT

V: TRBV7-8
D: .
size: many
J: TRBJ2-7
CDR3: CASSLSQSYEQYF
DNA: TGTGCCAGCAGCTTAAGTCAGTCCTACGAGCAGTACTTC

V: TRBV4-3
D: .
size: few
J: TRBJ1-2
CDR3: CASSSDRSFYGYTF
DNA: TGCGCCAGCAGCTCAGACAGGTCATTCTATGGCTACACCTTC

V: TRBV7-6
D: .
size: few
J: TRBJ2-3
CDR3: CASSLDRGSGTDTQYF
DNA: TGTGCCAGCAGCTTAGATAGGGGGAGTGGCACAGATACGCAGTATTTT

V: TRBV6-6
D: .
size: .
J: TRBJ1-5
CDR3: CASTPGGASNQPQHF
DNA: TGTGCCAGCACCCCAGGAGGGGCGAGCAATCAGCCCCAGCATTTT

V: TRBV6-2/TRBV6-3
D: .
size: few
J: TRBJ2-3
CDR3: CASSYPEMSVSDTQYF
DNA: TGTGCCAGCAGTTACCCAGAGATGTCGGTCTCAGATACGCAGTATTTT

V: TRBV11-2
D: .
size: .
J: TRBJ2-3
CDR3: CASSPWSGTDTQYF
DNA: TGTGCCAGCAGCCCCTGGTCAGGCACAGATACGCAGTATTTT

V: TRBV19
D: .
size: .
J: TRBJ1-2
CDR3: CASSIPSGVQGTVYYGYTF
DNA: TGTGCCAGTAGTATTCCTTCCGGCGTGCAGGGGACCGTTTACTATGGCTACACCTTC

V: TRBV7-2
D: .
size: many
J: TRBJ1-1
CDR3: CASSLEGGVVTEAFF
DNA: TGTGCCAGCAGCTTAGAGGGGGGCGTAGTCACTGAAGCTTTCTTT

V: TRBV5-6
D: .
size: .
J: TRBJ2-7
CDR3: CASSLYFDQYEQYF
DNA: TGTGCCAGCAGCTTGTATTTTGACCAATACGAGCAGTACTTC

V: TRBV28
D: TRBD1
size: many
J: TRBJ1-2
CDR3: CASSRTGRNYGYTF
DNA: TGTGCCAGCAGTAGGACAGGAAGAAACTATGGCTACACCTTC

V: TRBV12-3/TRBV12-4
D: .
size: .
J: TRBJ2-2
CDR3: CASSFFTANTGELFF
DNA: TGTGCCAGCAGTTTTTTCACGGCGAACACCGGGGAGCTGTTTTTT

V: TRBV6-2/TRBV6-3
D: .
size: .
J: TRBJ1-5
CDR3: CASSSQGPYGRGNQPQHF
DNA: TGTGCCAGCAGTTCCCAAGGCCCCTACGGACGTGGCAATCAGCCCCAGCATTTT

V: TRBV28
D: .
size: few
J: TRBJ2-2
CDR3: CASSPGPWGTGELFF
DNA: TGTGCCAGCAGCCCGGGACCGTGGGGGACCGGGGAGCTGTTTTTT

V: TRBV6-4
D: TRBD2
size: .
J: TRBJ2-1
CDR3: CASSDYSGGYNEQFF
DNA: TGTGCCAGCAGTGACTATAGCGGGGGATACAATGAGCAGTTCTTC

V: TRBV19
D: .
size: few
J: TRBJ2-7
CDR3: CASTETPGYEQYF
DNA: TGTGCCAGTACAGAGACCCCAGGCTACGAGCAGTACTTC

V: TRBV10-3
D: TRBD2
size: .
J: TRBJ2-7
CDR3: CAISESGGEQYF
DNA: TGTGCCATCAGTGAGTCGGGGGGGGAGCAGTACTTC

V: TRBV18
D: .
size: few
J: TRBJ2-7
CDR3: CASSGGSTYEQYF
DNA: TGTGCCAGCTCAGGGGGATCTACCTACGAGCAGTACTTC

V: TRBV7-9
D: TRBD1
size: few
J: TRBJ2-7
CDR3: CASSPRDRDRSYEQYF
DNA: TGTGCCAGCAGCCCAAGGGACAGGGACCGCTCCTACGAGCAGTACTTC

V: TRBV12-3/TRBV12-4
D: TRBD2
size: many
J: TRBJ2-1
CDR3: CASSSGGGEQFF
DNA: TGTGCCAGCAGTTCGGGCGGGGGAGAGCAGTTCTTC

V: TRBV12-5
D: .
size: .
J: TRBJ2-1
CDR3: CASGLRGSSDEQFF
DNA: TGTGCTAGTGGTTTGAGGGGTTCTTCGGATGAGCAGTTCTTC

V: TRBV5-1
D: .
size: .
J: TRBJ2-3
CDR3: CASRTTDMQYF
DNA: TGCGCCAGCAGGACCACAGATATGCAGTATTTT

V: TRBV15
D: TRBD1
size: many
J: TRBJ1-1
CDR3: CATSKRGQRNTEAFF
DNA: TGTGCCACCAGCAAACGGGGACAGAGGAACACTGAAGCTTTCTTT

V: TRBV7-9
D: .
size: .
J: TRBJ2-6
CDR3: CASSPPIGANVLTF
DNA: TGTGCCAGCAGCCCCCCGATCGGGGCCAACGTCCTGACTTTC

V: TRBV28
D: .
size: many
J: TRBJ2-7
CDR3: CASSHPYPGKSSYEQYF
DNA: TGTGCCAGCAGCCACCCTTATCCGGGAAAGAGCTCCTACGAGCAGTACTTC

V: TRBV29-1
D: TRBD1
size: .
J: TRBJ2-3
CDR3: CSVSGQGDTDTQYF
DNA: TGCAGCGTTTCTGGACAGGGAGACACAGATACGCAGTATTTT

V: TRBV20-1
D: .
size: many
J: TRBJ2-7
CDR3: CSARDGYSYEQYF
DNA: TGCAGTGCTAGAGACGGCTACTCCTACGAGCAGTACTTC

V: TRBV12-3/TRBV12-4
D: .
size: many
J: TRBJ2-7
CDR3: CASSLVDPAHRVYEQYF
DNA: TGTGCCAGCAGTTTAGTGGACCCAGCCCACAGGGTCTACGAGCAGTACTTC

V: TRBV2
D: .
size: few
J: TRBJ1-6
CDR3: CASSEEPEGLGSPLHF
DNA: TGTGCCAGCAGTGAAGAACCGGAGGGCTTGGGTTCACCCCTCCACTTT

V: TRBV15
D: .
size: .
J: TRBJ1-1
CDR3: CATSRDRGANTEAFF
DNA: TGTGCCACCAGCAGAGACCGGGGGGCGAACACTGAAGCTTTCTTT

V: TRBV10-3
D: TRBD2
size: few
J: TRBJ2-7
CDR3: CAISEGLAGDGVEQYF
DNA: TGTGCCATCAGTGAGGGACTAGCGGGGGACGGGGTTGAGCAGTACTTC

V: TRBV6-1
D: TRBD2
size: many
J: TRBJ2-1
CDR3: CASRAGLAGGYNEQFF
DNA: TGTGCCAGCAGGGCCGGACTAGCGGGGGGATACAATGAGCAGTTCTTC

V: TRBV29-1
D: .
size: few
J: TRBJ2-7
CDR3: CSVRRASSYEQYF
DNA: TGCAGCGTTAGAAGGGCCAGCTCCTACGAGCAGTACTTC

V: TRBV7-9
D: .
size: .
J: TRBJ2-7
CDR3: CASSPKDSGYEQYF
DNA: TGTGCCAGCAGCCCTAAGGACAGCGGGTACGAGCAGTACTTC

V: TRBV7-6
D: TRBD2
size: many
J: TRBJ2-1
CDR3: CASSLAASGAPEQFF
DNA: TGTGCCAGCAGCTTAGCGGCTAGCGGGGCCCCTGAGCAGTTCTTC

V: TRBV7-3
D: TRBD1
size: many
J: TRBJ2-1
CDR3: CASSLSGGLGNEQFF
DNA: TGTGCCAGCAGCTTATCAGGGGGCTTAGGCAATGAGCAGTTCTTC

V: TRBV4-1
D: .
size: .
J: TRBJ1-2
CDR3: CASSQDEGVYGYTF
DNA: TGCGCCAGCAGCCAAGATGAGGGGGTCTATGGCTACACCTTC

V: TRBV5-1
D: .
size: few
J: TRBJ2-1
CDR3: CASSLGRSWGEQFF
DNA: TGCGCCAGCAGCTTGGGCCGCTCCTGGGGTGAGCAGTTCTTC